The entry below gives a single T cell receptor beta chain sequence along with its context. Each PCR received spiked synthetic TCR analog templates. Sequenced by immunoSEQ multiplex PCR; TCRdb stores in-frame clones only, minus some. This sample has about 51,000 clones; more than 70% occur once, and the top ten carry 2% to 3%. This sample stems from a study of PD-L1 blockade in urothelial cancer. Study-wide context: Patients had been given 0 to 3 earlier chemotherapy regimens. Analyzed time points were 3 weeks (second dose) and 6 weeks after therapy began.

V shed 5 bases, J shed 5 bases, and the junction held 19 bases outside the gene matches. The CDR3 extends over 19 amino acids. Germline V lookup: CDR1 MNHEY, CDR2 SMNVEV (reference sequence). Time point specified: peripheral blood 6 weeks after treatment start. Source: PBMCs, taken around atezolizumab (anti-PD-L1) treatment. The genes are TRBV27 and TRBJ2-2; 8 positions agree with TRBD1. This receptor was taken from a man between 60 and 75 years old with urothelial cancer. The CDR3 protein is CASSVSGTGGFVRTGELFF. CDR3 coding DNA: TGTGCCAGCAGTGTCTCCGGGACAGGAGGTTTTGTGAGGACCGGGGAGCTGTTTTTT.